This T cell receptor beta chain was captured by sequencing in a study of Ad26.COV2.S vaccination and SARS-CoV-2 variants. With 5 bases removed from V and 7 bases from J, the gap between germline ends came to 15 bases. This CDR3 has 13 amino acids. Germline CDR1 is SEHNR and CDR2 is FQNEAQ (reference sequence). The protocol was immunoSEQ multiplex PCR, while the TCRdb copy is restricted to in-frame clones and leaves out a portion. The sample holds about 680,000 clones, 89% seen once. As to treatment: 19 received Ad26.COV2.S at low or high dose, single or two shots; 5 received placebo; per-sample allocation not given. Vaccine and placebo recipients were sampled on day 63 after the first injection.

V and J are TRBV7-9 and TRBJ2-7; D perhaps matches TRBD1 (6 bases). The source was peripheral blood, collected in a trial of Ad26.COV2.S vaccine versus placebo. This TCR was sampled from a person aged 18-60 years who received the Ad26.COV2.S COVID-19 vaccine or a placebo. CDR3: CASSDGGTLEQYF. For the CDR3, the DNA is TGTGCCAGCAGCGATGGTGGGACACTTGAGCAGTACTTC.